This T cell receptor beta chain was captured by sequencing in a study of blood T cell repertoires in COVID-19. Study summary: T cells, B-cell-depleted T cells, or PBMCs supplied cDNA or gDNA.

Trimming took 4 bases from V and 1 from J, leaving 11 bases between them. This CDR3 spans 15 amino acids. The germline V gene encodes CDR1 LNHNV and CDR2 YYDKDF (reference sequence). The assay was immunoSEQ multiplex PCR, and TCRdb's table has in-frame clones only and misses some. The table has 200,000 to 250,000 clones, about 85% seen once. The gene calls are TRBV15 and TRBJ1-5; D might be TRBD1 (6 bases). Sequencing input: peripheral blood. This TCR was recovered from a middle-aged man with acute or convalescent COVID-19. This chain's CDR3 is CATSKDSISNQPQHF. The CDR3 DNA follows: TGTGCCACCAGCAAGGACAGTATAAGCAATCAGCCCCAGCATTTT.